This TCR beta chain was recovered during a study of blood T cell repertoires in COVID-19. Study details: Acute and convalescent COVID-19 samples came from the United States, Italy and Spain.

The table came from immunoSEQ multiplex PCR; TCRdb's copy has only in-frame clones and leaves some out. The sample records hundreds of thousands of clones, 85% being singletons. The sequenced sample was peripheral blood. The sequence was collected from a man in his forties with acute or convalescent COVID-19.

CDR3 sequence: CASSLGYSGNTIYF. CDR3 DNA sequence: TGCGCCAGCAGCCTGGGCTATTCTGGAAACACCATATATTTT. The chain combines TRBV4-1 with TRBJ1-3; no definite D call. The CDR3 extends over 14 amino acids. Trimming removed 4 bases from V and 1 base from J, with 8 bases in between. Looked up from germline, CDR1 is MGHRA and CDR2 is YSYEKL.